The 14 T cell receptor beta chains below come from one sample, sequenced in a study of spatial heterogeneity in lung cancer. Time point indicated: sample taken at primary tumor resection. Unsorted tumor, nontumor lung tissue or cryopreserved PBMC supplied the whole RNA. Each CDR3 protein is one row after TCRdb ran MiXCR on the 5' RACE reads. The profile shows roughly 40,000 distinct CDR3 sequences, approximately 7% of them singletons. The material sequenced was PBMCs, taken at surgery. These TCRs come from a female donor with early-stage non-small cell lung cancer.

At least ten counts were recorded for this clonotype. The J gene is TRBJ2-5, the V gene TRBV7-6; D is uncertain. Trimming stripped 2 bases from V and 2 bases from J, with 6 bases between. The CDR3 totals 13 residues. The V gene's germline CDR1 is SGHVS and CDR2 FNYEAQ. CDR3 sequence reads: CASSLMQQETQYF. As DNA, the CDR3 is TGTGCCAGCAGCTTAATGCAGCAAGAGACCCAGTACTTC.

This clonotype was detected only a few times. CDR3: CASSPGSGETQYF. The CDR3 DNA reads as TGTGCCAGCTCACCAGGGTCTGGAGAGACCCAGTACTTC. The V call is TRBV18, the J call TRBJ2-5; no clear D gene. The CDR3 is 13 amino acids. V lost 2 bases and J lost 4, with 8 bases in between. In germline, CDR1 is KGHSH, CDR2 LQKENI.

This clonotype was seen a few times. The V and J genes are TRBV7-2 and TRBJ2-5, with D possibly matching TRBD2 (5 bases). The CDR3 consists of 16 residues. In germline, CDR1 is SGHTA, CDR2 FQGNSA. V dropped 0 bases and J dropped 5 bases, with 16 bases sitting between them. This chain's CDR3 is CASSLAPGGAGETQYF. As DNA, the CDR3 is TGTGCCAGCAGCTTAGCCCCAGGAGGAGCCGGGGAGACCCAGTACTTC.

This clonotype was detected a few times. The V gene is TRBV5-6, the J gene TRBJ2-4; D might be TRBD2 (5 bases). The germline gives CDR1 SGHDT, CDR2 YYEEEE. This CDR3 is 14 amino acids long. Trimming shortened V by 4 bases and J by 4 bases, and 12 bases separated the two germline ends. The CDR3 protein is CASSLLSGKNIQYF. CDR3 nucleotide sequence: TGTGCCAGCAGCCTCCTCTCGGGAAAAAACATTCAGTACTTC.

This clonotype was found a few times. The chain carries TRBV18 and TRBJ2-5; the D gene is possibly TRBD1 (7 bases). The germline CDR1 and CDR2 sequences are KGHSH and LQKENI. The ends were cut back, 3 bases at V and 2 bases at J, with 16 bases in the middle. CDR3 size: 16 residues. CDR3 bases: TGTGCCAGCTCACCGCCGCAGGGGGGTTCACAAGAGACCCAGTACTTC. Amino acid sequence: CASSPPQGGSQETQYF.

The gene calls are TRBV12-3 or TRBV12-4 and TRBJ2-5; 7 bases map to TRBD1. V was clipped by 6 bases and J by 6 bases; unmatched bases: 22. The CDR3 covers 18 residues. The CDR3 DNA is TGTGCCAGCAGCTTGGACCCCTTACCAGACAGGGAGATAAAGACCCAGTACTTC. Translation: CASSLDPLPDREIKTQYF.

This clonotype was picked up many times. The CDR3 coding sequence is TGTGCCAGCAGTGAGTCCTCCGGGCTGTCTCAAGAGACCCAGTACTTC. It is translated as CASSESSGLSQETQYF. V usage is TRBV25-1 and J usage is TRBJ2-5; the D is unclear. V shed 3 bases and J shed 2 bases, with 16 bases lying between them. Looked up from germline, CDR1 is MGHDK and CDR2 is SYGVNS. The CDR3 runs to 16 residues.

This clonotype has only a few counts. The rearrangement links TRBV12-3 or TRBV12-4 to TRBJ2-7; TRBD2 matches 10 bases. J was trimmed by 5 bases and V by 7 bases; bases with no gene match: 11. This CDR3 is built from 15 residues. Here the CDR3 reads CASKRLSGGSHEQYF. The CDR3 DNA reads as TGTGCCAGCAAACGACTTAGCGGGGGGTCCCACGAGCAGTACTTC.

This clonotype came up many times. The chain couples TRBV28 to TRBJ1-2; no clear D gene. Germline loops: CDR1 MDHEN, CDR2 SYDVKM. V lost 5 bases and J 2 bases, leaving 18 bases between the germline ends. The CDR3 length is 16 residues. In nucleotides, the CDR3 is TGTGCCAGCAGTACCCACCCCCCCGGGCTCAACTATGGCTACACCTTC. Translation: CASSTHPPGLNYGYTF.

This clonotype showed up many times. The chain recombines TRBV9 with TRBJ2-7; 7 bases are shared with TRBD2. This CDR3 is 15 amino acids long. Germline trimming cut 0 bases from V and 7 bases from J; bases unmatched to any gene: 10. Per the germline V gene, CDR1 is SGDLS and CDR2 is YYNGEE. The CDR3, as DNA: TGTGCCAGCAGCGTAGGAAGCGCTTGGGAGGGGGAGCAGTACTTC. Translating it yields CASSVGSAWEGEQYF. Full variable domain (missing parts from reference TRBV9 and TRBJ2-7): DSGVTQTPKHLITATGQRVTLRCSPRSGDLSVYWYQQSLDQGLQFLIQYYNGEERAKGNILERFSAQQFPDLHSELNLSSLELGDSALYFCASSVGSAWEGEQYFGPGTRLTVT.

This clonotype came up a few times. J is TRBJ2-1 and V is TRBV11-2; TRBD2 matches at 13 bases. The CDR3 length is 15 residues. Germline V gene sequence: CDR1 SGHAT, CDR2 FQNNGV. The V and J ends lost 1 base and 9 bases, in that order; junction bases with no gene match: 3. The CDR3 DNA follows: TGTGCCAGCAGCTTAGGAGGGACTAGCGGGGTTGAGCAGTTCTTC. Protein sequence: CASSLGGTSGVEQFF.

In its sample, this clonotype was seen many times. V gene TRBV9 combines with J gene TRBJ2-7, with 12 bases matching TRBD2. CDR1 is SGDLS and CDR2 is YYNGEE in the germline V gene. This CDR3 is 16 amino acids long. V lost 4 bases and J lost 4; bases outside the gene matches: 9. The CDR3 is CASSPVRTSGKYEQYF. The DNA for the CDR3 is TGTGCCAGCAGCCCCGTCCGGACTAGCGGGAAATACGAGCAGTACTTC. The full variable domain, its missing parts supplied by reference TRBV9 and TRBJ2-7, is DSGVTQTPKHLITATGQRVTLRCSPRSGDLSVYWYQQSLDQGLQFLIQYYNGEERAKGNILERFSAQQFPDLHSELNLSSLELGDSALYFCASSPVRTSGKYEQYFGPGTRLTVT.

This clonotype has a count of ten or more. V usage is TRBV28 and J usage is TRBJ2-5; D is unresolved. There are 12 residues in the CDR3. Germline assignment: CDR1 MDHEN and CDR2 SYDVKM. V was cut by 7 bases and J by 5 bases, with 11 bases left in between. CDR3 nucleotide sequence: TGTGCCAGCACTTCTAGATTGGAGACCCAGTACTTC. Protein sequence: CASTSRLETQYF. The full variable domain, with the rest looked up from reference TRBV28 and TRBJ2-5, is DVKVTQSSRYLVKRTGEKVFLECVQDMDHENMFWYRQDPGLGLRLIYFSYDVKMKEKGDIPEGYSVSREKKERFSLILESASTNQTSMYLCASTSRLETQYFGPGTRLLVL.

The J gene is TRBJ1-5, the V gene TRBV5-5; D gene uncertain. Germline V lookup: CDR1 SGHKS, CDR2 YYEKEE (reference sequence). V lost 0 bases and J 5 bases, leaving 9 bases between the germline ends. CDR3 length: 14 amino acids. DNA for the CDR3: TGTGCCAGCAGCTTGGAACTCTCCCATCAGCCCCAGCATTTT. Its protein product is CASSLELSHQPQHF.